Each of the 25 T cell receptor beta chains below was sequenced from the same sample in a study of memory CD4+ T cells and cytomegalovirus serostatus. The sort gate was single viable CD3+CD4+CD8-CD45RO+ cells for memory CD4+ T cells. The data were produced by immunoSEQ multiplex PCR, yet TCRdb's version contains in-frame clones alone and is incomplete. Of tens of thousands of clones in the sample, about 70% were seen once. Sequencing was carried out using memory CD4+ T cells from blood. Receptor source: an adult in good health and CMV-seropositive.

The chain is built from TRBV5-1 and TRBJ2-1, with 8 bases fitting TRBD1. The V gene end was trimmed by 7 bases and the J gene end by 2 bases; junction bases not matched to a gene: 5. CDR1 and CDR2 (germline): SGHRS, YFSETQ. There are 14 residues in the CDR3. Here the CDR3 reads CASGQGMTYNEQFF. CDR3 nucleotides: TGCGCCAGCGGACAGGGAATGACCTACAATGAGCAGTTCTTC. The whole variable domain, remainder taken from reference TRBV5-1 and TRBJ2-1, is KAGVTQTPRYLIKTRGQQVTLSCSPISGHRSVSWYQQTPGQGLQFLFEYFSETQRNKGNFPGRFSGRQFSNSRSEMNVSTLELGDSALYLCASGQGMTYNEQFFGPGTRLTVL.

This chain links TRBV7-3 with TRBJ2-5; D is possibly TRBD1 (5 bases). V was pared by 5 bases and J by 5 bases, with 15 bases between. CDR3 length: 14 amino acids. Germline lookup yields CDR1 SGHTA and CDR2 FQGTGA. DNA of the CDR3: TGTGCCAGCAGCGAGCTAGGGCAGGGTGAGACCCAGTACTTC. Translating gives CASSELGQGETQYF.

This clone was observed a handful of times. The CDR3 DNA reads as TGTGCCAGCAGCTTACACCTCGGGACTAGCGGCCCTAACAATGAGCAGTTCTTC. Amino acids: CASSLHLGTSGPNNEQFF. This chain joins TRBV13 and TRBJ2-1, with TRBD2 matching over 11 bases. Losses at the gene ends were 2 bases for V and 5 bases for J; bases not matched to a gene: 11. The CDR3 is 18 amino acids. Germline loops: CDR1 PRHDT, CDR2 FYEKMQ (reference sequence). Combining the CDR3 with reference TRBV13 and TRBJ2-1 gives the whole variable domain AAGVIQSPRHLIKEKRETATLKCYPIPRHDTVYWYQQGPGQDPQFLISFYEKMQSDKGSIPDRFSAQQFSDYHSELNMSSLELGDSALYFCASSLHLGTSGPNNEQFFGPGTRLTVL.

The chain carries TRBV28 and TRBJ2-4; TRBD1 agrees at 7 bases. Looked up from germline, CDR1 is MDHEN and CDR2 is SYDVKM. V shed 2 bases and J 6 bases; nucleotides not matched to a gene: 7. This CDR3 is 15 amino acids long. CDR3 sequence reads: CASSLTGAILNIQYF. CDR3 sequence (DNA): TGTGCCAGCAGTTTAACAGGGGCCATCCTAAACATTCAGTACTTC.

The chain has TRBV19 and TRBJ1-1; no firm D call. The V gene lost 4 bases and the J gene lost 0 bases, with 12 bases spanning the gap. Germline V gene sequence: CDR1 LNHDA, CDR2 SQIVND (reference sequence). The CDR3 has 15 residues. CDR3 residues: CASSKTSNLNTEAFF. The CDR3 nucleotides are TGTGCCAGTAGTAAAACCAGTAATCTGAACACTGAAGCTTTCTTT.

This chain links TRBV6-5 with TRBJ1-2; TRBD1 agrees at 10 bases. This CDR3 is built from 14 residues. The V segment lost 8 bases and the J segment 5 bases; nucleotides outside the gene matches: 8. Germline V CDR1 and CDR2: MNHEY, SVGAGI. The CDR3 DNA is TGTGCCAGCGGACAGGGGGACTCCGTATATGGCTACACCTTC. It translates to CASGQGDSVYGYTF.

V is TRBV7-3 and J is TRBJ2-7; TRBD2 is a possible D gene (5 bases). V was trimmed by 1 base and J by 9 bases, leaving 16 bases between them. This CDR3 is 14 amino acids long. The germline CDR1 and CDR2 sequences are SGHTA and FQGTGA. CDR3 bases: TGTGCCAGCAGCTTAAAAGGGCCGGGATCGGGGCAGTACTTC. Its translation is CASSLKGPGSGQYF.

The chain combines TRBV30 with TRBJ1-5; D remains ambiguous. The V end lost 0 bases, the J end lost 1 base, and 10 bases lay between the germline ends. The length of the CDR3 is 15 residues. Germline V gives CDR1 GTSNPN, CDR2 SVGIG (reference sequence). The CDR3 sequence is CAWSVEGGSNQPQHF. The CDR3 region has the DNA TGTGCCTGGAGTGTAGAGGGAGGGAGCAATCAGCCCCAGCATTTT.

The CDR3 here is CASSPGAGNEQFF. CDR3 nucleotide sequence: TGCGCCAGCAGCCCCGGGGCAGGCAATGAGCAGTTCTTC. This chain connects TRBV5-1 to TRBJ2-1, with D perhaps being TRBD1 or TRBD2 (5 bases each). The V end lost 4 bases, the J end lost 6 bases, and 11 bases lay between the germline ends. The CDR3 spans 13 residues. Per germline, CDR1 SGHRS and CDR2 YFSETQ.

V gene TRBV7-2 combines with J gene TRBJ2-1; 9 positions match TRBD1. Germline assignment: CDR1 SGHTA and CDR2 FQGNSA. This CDR3 contains 14 residues. With 6 bases clipped from V and 8 bases from J, the junction kept 8 bases outside the gene matches. The DNA for the CDR3 is TGTGCCAGCAGTCCAGACAGGGGGAGAGATGAGCAGTTCTTC. This translates into CASSPDRGRDEQFF.

The chain combines TRBV28 with TRBJ1-4; D ambiguous. V shed 6 bases and J shed 7 bases, with 6 bases lying between them. This CDR3 contains 11 residues. CDR1 is MDHEN, CDR2 SYDVKM, per germline. The CDR3 sequence: CASRLLEKLFF. CDR3 DNA: TGTGCCAGCAGGCTTCTTGAAAAACTGTTTTTT.

The chain links TRBV19 to TRBJ1-5; 7 bases map to TRBD1. Trimming at V came to 5 bases and at J to 4 bases, leaving 8 bases not matched to a gene. CDR1 and CDR2 from the germline V gene are LNHDA and SQIVND (reference sequence). This CDR3 contains 15 residues. The CDR3 DNA reads as TGTGCCAGTAGTGGACAGGCGGGGGCAAATCAGCCCCAGCATTTT. The encoded protein is CASSGQAGANQPQHF.

The chain is built from TRBV4-2 and TRBJ1-2; TRBD1 agrees at 9 bases. This CDR3 region has 15 residues. V shed 0 bases, J shed 6 bases, and the junction held 5 bases outside the gene matches. The germline V gene has CDR1 LGHNA and CDR2 YNFKEQ. CDR3 region: CASSQDYGTGNGYTF. The CDR3 nucleotides are TGTGCCAGCAGCCAAGATTACGGGACAGGGAATGGCTACACCTTC.

This clone appeared a few times. V usage is TRBV4-1 and J usage is TRBJ1-1; 9 bases map to TRBD1. V gave up 4 bases and J gave up 1 base; unmatched junction bases: 7. The CDR3 covers 16 residues. From germline, CDR1 is MGHRA and CDR2 YSYEKL. The CDR3 here is CASSRNRQGGNTEAFF. The CDR3 nucleotides read TGCGCCAGCAGCCGTAATCGACAGGGGGGGAACACTGAAGCTTTCTTT.

The V call is TRBV28, the J call TRBJ1-2; D is uncertain. V was pared by 2 bases and J by 7 bases, with 14 bases between. Germline lookup yields CDR1 MDHEN and CDR2 SYDVKM. The CDR3 consists of 14 residues. The CDR3 nucleotides read TGTGCCAGCAGTTTAAGCGGCAGGATGGGTGGCTACACCTTC. Residues: CASSLSGRMGGYTF.

This CDR3 is CASSRGGLLNTEAFF. As DNA, the CDR3 is TGTGCCAGCAGCAGAGGGGGCCTGCTGAACACTGAAGCTTTCTTT. The chain is built from TRBV5-4 and TRBJ1-1; the match to TRBD1 covers 7 bases. Per the germline V gene, CDR1 is SGHNT and CDR2 is YYREEE (reference sequence). The CDR3 covers 15 residues. V lost 4 bases and J lost 0; bases outside the gene matches: 6.

This clone has just a few counts. CDR3 DNA sequence: TGTGCCAGCAGCCAAGAGGGACGGCGGAACACTGAAGCTTTCTTT. Translating gives CASSQEGRRNTEAFF. V and J are TRBV4-2 and TRBJ1-1; D perhaps matches TRBD1 (5 bases). Trimming shortened V by 0 bases and J by 1 base, and 9 bases separated the two germline ends. CDR1 is LGHNA and CDR2 is YNFKEQ in the germline V gene. This CDR3 comprises 15 residues.

The chain is built from TRBV2 and TRBJ2-3; 8 nucleotides line up with TRBD1. After removal of 10 bases from V and 1 base from J, the junction contained 7 bases not matched to a gene. From germline, CDR1 is SNHLY and CDR2 FYNNEI. This CDR3 has 14 residues. The CDR3 loop is CATQNRGGTDTQYF. DNA of the CDR3: TGTGCCACACAGAACAGGGGGGGCACAGATACGCAGTATTTT.

This clone was seen a handful of times. The rearrangement uses TRBV7-2 and TRBJ2-1; 15 nucleotides match TRBD2. Germline-derived CDR1 and CDR2 are SGHTA and FQGNSA. V gave up 5 bases and J gave up 8 bases; unmatched junction bases: 4. This CDR3 has 15 amino acids. DNA for the CDR3: TGTGCCAGCAGCAGGACTAGCGGGGGGGCCTATGAGCAGTTCTTC. Translation: CASSRTSGGAYEQFF.

This chain joins TRBV6-5 and TRBJ2-7, with D hard to call. The CDR3 has 14 amino acids. CDR1 and CDR2 (germline): MNHEY, SVGAGI. The V and J ends lost 0 bases and 5 bases respectively, with 11 bases between them. CDR3 sequence (DNA): TGTGCCAGCAGTTACTCGGGCCGGGTCGACGAGCAGTACTTC. Translation gives CASSYSGRVDEQYF.

V and J are TRBV11-3 and TRBJ2-3, with D unclear. Trimming took off 1 base at V and 2 bases at J, with 7 bases between the two ends. The CDR3 has 14 amino acids. In germline, CDR1 is SGHNT, CDR2 YENEEA. The CDR3 DNA is TGTGCCAGCAGCTTAGCCTACTCCACAGATACGCAGTATTTT. Its protein is CASSLAYSTDTQYF.

The rearrangement joins TRBV7-8 to TRBJ2-5; possible D gene TRBD2, 5 bases. CDR3 length equals 15 residues. V lost 2 bases to trimming and J lost 4 bases, with 14 bases between them. Germline V lookup: CDR1 SGHVS, CDR2 FQNEAQ. CDR3 amino acids: CASSLPGTGGETQYF. The CDR3 DNA reads TGTGCCAGCAGCTTACCGGGAACGGGTGGAGAGACCCAGTACTTC.

The genes are TRBV11-3 and TRBJ2-1; D not resolved. Germline V CDR1 and CDR2: SGHNT, YENEEA. Trimming removed 3 bases from V and 6 bases from J, with 9 bases in between. The CDR3 loop spans 13 amino acids. This chain's CDR3 is CASSFKAPNEQFF. The CDR3 DNA reads as TGTGCCAGCAGCTTCAAGGCCCCCAATGAGCAGTTCTTC.

The gene calls are TRBV28 and TRBJ2-4, with D possibly matching TRBD1 (6 bases). The germline V gene encodes CDR1 MDHEN and CDR2 SYDVKM. This CDR3 spans 17 amino acids. V lost 2 bases, J lost 0 bases, and 14 bases lay in between. CDR3 in amino acids: CASSLGGLTGAKNIQYF. The DNA of the CDR3 is TGTGCCAGCAGTTTAGGGGGCCTAACGGGAGCCAAAAACATTCAGTACTTC.

The V and J genes are TRBV6-5 and TRBJ1-1, with D hard to call. The germline V gene encodes CDR1 MNHEY and CDR2 SVGAGI. V was cut by 7 bases and J by 1 base, with 7 bases left in between. The CDR3 runs 12 residues. CDR3 in amino acids: CASKDPNTEAFF. The CDR3 DNA follows: TGTGCCAGCAAAGACCCGAACACTGAAGCTTTCTTT.